Listed here are 21 T cell receptor beta chains from one sample, sequenced in a study of shared clonotypes between healthy human individuals (dated by TCRdb to about 2020). Library creation used the immunoSEQ multiplex PCR assay. Drawn from immuneACCESS, this table holds only the in-frame rearrangements with V and J called that TCRdb kept. Clones are partly lost; checked studies trace under half to an unresolved V gene and leave the rest unexplained. The sample includes about 2.5 million clones, with about nine tenths observed a single time. The ten largest clones add up to about 0.41% of the sample. Sequencing input: naive CD4+ T cells from PBMCs. Read against the paper, the sample's cell subset or site label means: CD45RA+ positively selected. The receptor set was obtained from a man younger than 35 in good health. Some clones in this sample may be carry-over from other donors' samples.

The V and J genes are TRBV4-3 and TRBJ2-5; D is possibly TRBD1 (6 bases). Germline V CDR1 and CDR2: LGHNA, YSLEER. The CDR3 totals 16 residues. Deletions cut 3 bases from V and 4 bases from J, with 18 bases between. CDR3 in DNA: TGCGCCAGCAGCCAGTCCCCTACAGGGCGACGAGAGACCCAGTACTTC. This codes for CASSQSPTGRRETQYF.

The chain recombines TRBV30 with TRBJ1-2; 7 bases are shared with TRBD1. The CDR3 length is 13 residues. V was pared by 4 bases and J by 6 bases, with 8 bases of the junction left unmatched. Germline CDR1 is GTSNPN and CDR2 is SVGIG (reference sequence). CDR3 region: CAWIGGQANGYTF. The DNA for the CDR3 is TGTGCCTGGATAGGGGGCCAAGCGAATGGCTACACCTTC.

V usage is TRBV4-2 and J usage is TRBJ2-3; no definite D call. V lost 1 base and J lost 0, with 2 bases in between. This CDR3 region has 13 residues. Germline-derived CDR1 and CDR2 are LGHNA and YNFKEQ. CDR3 coding DNA: TGTGCCAGCAGCCAAGGTAGCACAGATACGCAGTATTTT. It yields the protein CASSQGSTDTQYF.

With regard to this clone: Other DNA sequences in the same sample also yield this CDR3. The chain has TRBV18 and TRBJ2-7; D not certain. Germline values: CDR1 KGHSH, CDR2 LQKENI. Trimming shortened V by 3 bases and J by 4 bases, and 7 bases separated the two germline ends. The length of the CDR3 is 12 residues. Here the CDR3 reads CASSPNLYEQYF. The DNA of the CDR3 is TGTGCCAGCTCACCGAACCTGTACGAGCAGTACTTC.

The V and J genes are TRBV27 and TRBJ1-3; D ambiguous. CDR3 size: 16 residues. The V and J ends lost 2 bases and 0 bases respectively, with 11 bases between them. Per the germline V gene, CDR1 is MNHEY and CDR2 is SMNVEV (reference sequence). In DNA, the CDR3 is TGTGCCAGCAGTTTACCCAGGACGGACTCTGGAAACACCATATATTTT. Its protein is CASSLPRTDSGNTIYF.

Only a few counts were recorded for this clone. The gene calls are TRBV11-2 and TRBJ1-1; D gene ambiguous. Germline V gene sequence: CDR1 SGHAT, CDR2 FQNNGV. With 0 bases removed from V and 5 bases from J, the gap between germline ends came to 7 bases. This CDR3 spans 13 amino acids. The DNA for the CDR3 is TGTGCCAGCAGCTTAGATCCCGGGACTGAAGCTTTCTTT. It codes for CASSLDPGTEAFF.

The chain uses TRBV19 and TRBJ2-3; 10 nucleotides align to TRBD2. V gave up 6 bases and J gave up 3 bases; unmatched junction bases: 9. CDR1 is LNHDA and CDR2 is SQIVND in the germline V gene (reference sequence). The CDR3 length is 16 residues. CDR3 in amino acids: CASSPRLAGETDTQYF. As DNA, the CDR3 is TGTGCCAGTAGCCCCCGGCTAGCGGGAGAGACAGATACGCAGTATTTT.

The V call is TRBV6-5, the J call TRBJ1-4; D uncertain. Trimming left V 6 bases short and J 8 bases short, with 16 bases between. The CDR3 has 14 residues. CDR1 is MNHEY, CDR2 SVGAGI, per germline. As DNA, the CDR3 is TGTGCCAGCAGATCGGACGGTAATCGGGAAAAACTGTTTTTT. Its translation is CASRSDGNREKLFF.

Only one count was recorded for this clone. V usage is TRBV9 and J usage is TRBJ2-7, with 9 nucleotides matching TRBD1. The CDR3 runs 16 residues. J gave up 6 bases and V 3 bases, and 13 bases lay outside the gene matches. CDR1 is SGDLS, CDR2 YYNGEE, per germline. The CDR3 is CASSGARTGEVSEQYF. The CDR3 bases are TGTGCCAGCAGCGGGGCCCGGACAGGGGAGGTGAGCGAGCAGTACTTC.

The chain joins TRBV18 to TRBJ2-1; 11 bases are a match to TRBD2. The V gene end was trimmed by 6 bases and the J gene end by 10 bases; junction bases not matched to a gene: 11. This CDR3 comprises 15 residues. CDR1 is KGHSH, CDR2 LQKENI, per germline. This chain's CDR3 is CASSQSSGRASEQFF. Written as DNA, the CDR3 is TGTGCCAGCTCTCAGAGTAGCGGGAGGGCGAGCGAGCAGTTCTTC.

The rearrangement links TRBV28 to TRBJ2-3; 7 bases are shared with TRBD2. Germline V gene data show CDR1 as MDHEN and CDR2 as SYDVKM. The CDR3 covers 16 residues. V lost 5 bases and J lost 2; bases outside the gene matches: 10. The CDR3: CASSLRLALYTDTQYF. The CDR3 bases are TGTGCCAGCAGTCTCCGACTAGCACTATACACAGATACGCAGTATTTT.

This chain uses TRBV4-2 with TRBJ2-5, with a possible D match to TRBD2 (6 bases). V lost 0 bases and J lost 5, with 19 bases in between. This CDR3 is built from 17 residues. Looked up from germline, CDR1 is LGHNA and CDR2 is YNFKEQ. CDR3 in amino acids: CASSQDLGGNRDETQYF. For the CDR3, the DNA is TGTGCCAGCAGCCAAGATCTCGGCGGGAACCGCGACGAGACCCAGTACTTC.

The DNA for the CDR3 is TGTGCCTGGAGTGTTAGGCAGGACGCTTACTACACCTTC. Protein product: CAWSVRQDAYYTF. The chain is built from TRBV30 and TRBJ1-2; no definite D call. V was clipped by 0 bases and J by 10 bases, with 15 bases between them. Germline V gene lookup returns CDR1 GTSNPN and CDR2 SVGIG (reference sequence). The CDR3 consists of 13 residues. Supplemented by reference TRBV30 and TRBJ1-2, the full variable domain reads SQTIHQWPATLVQPVGSPLSLECTVEGTSNPNLYWYRQAAGRGLQLLFYSVGIGQISSEVPQNLSASRPQDRQFILSSKKLLLSDSGFYLCAWSVRQDAYYTFGSGTRLTVV.

The gene calls are TRBV6-5 and TRBJ2-7; D not resolved. V lost 5 bases, J lost 7 bases, and 9 bases lay in between. The CDR3 covers 11 residues. CDR1 and CDR2 from the germline V gene are MNHEY and SVGAGI. DNA for the CDR3: TGTGCCAGCAGTGAAGTAAGGGAGCAGTACTTC. It translates to CASSEVREQYF.

The CDR3 protein is CASSQGLAGGGYEQYF. CDR3 coding DNA: TGTGCCAGCTCACAAGGACTAGCGGGAGGAGGCTACGAGCAGTACTTC. The rearrangement joins TRBV18 to TRBJ2-7, with TRBD2 matching 14 bases. The CDR3 sequence is 16 residues long. CDR1 and CDR2 (germline): KGHSH, LQKENI. Trimming took 4 bases from V and 3 from J; bases not matched to a gene: 5.

Points on this clone: This CDR3 is also generated by other DNA sequences in the sample. The chain joins TRBV5-1 to TRBJ1-1; 9 nucleotides match TRBD1. Germline V lookup: CDR1 SGHRS, CDR2 YFSETQ. Trimming took 2 bases from V and 2 from J; bases not matched to a gene: 4. The CDR3 loop spans 15 amino acids. In DNA, the CDR3 is TGCGCCAGCAGCTTTCTCACAGGGGGCAACACTGAAGCTTTCTTT. It encodes CASSFLTGGNTEAFF.

The V call is TRBV28, the J call TRBJ2-3; a possible D gene is TRBD1 (5 bases). The CDR3 totals 17 residues. Looked up from germline, CDR1 is MDHEN and CDR2 is SYDVKM. V lost 4 bases and J 0 bases, leaving 17 bases between the germline ends. The CDR3 here is CASSSGNEALSTDTQYF. For the CDR3, the DNA is TGTGCCAGCAGTTCAGGGAACGAAGCTCTTAGCACAGATACGCAGTATTTT.

The chain links TRBV10-3 to TRBJ2-1, with 7 bases lining up with TRBD1. CDR3 length: 13 amino acids. Germline V CDR1 and CDR2: ENHRY, SYGVKD. J lost 3 bases, V lost 10 bases, and 6 bases had no gene match. This CDR3 is CATRGGSYNEQFF. The CDR3, as DNA: TGTGCCACCAGAGGGGGCAGCTACAATGAGCAGTTCTTC.

The CDR3 sequence: CASSQEPTSGINEQFF. The DNA for the CDR3 is TGTGCCAGCAGCCAAGAGCCGACTAGCGGGATCAATGAGCAGTTCTTC. The chain couples TRBV4-2 to TRBJ2-1, with 11 bases matching TRBD2. V trimming: 0 bases; J trimming: 6 bases; junction bases outside the gene matches: 4. The CDR3 length is 16 residues. CDR1 LGHNA and CDR2 YNFKEQ come from the germline V gene.

This chain connects TRBV15 to TRBJ2-7; 8 bases match TRBD1. Germline V gene lookup returns CDR1 LNHNV and CDR2 YYDKDF (reference sequence). This CDR3 spans 15 amino acids. The J segment lost 3 bases and the V segment lost 3 bases, leaving 7 bases of the junction unmatched. The CDR3 DNA follows: TGTGCCACCAGCAGGAGGACAGGGAACGGCTACGAGCAGTACTTC. Protein: CATSRRTGNGYEQYF. Variable domain in full (rest from reference TRBV15 and TRBJ2-7): DAMVIQNPRYQVTQFGKPVTLSCSQTLNHNVMYWYQQKSSQAPKLLFHYYDKDFNNEADTPDNFQSRRPNTSFCFLDIRSPGLGDTAMYLCATSRRTGNGYEQYFGPGTRLTVT.

The chain carries TRBV19 and TRBJ2-7; 7 bases are a match to TRBD1. Germline V gives CDR1 LNHDA, CDR2 SQIVND (reference sequence). Trimming removed 10 bases from V and 6 bases from J; junction bases left unmatched: 12. CDR3 size: 13 residues. The CDR3 spells CATRQGMWAEQYF. CDR3 sequence (DNA): TGTGCCACCAGACAGGGAATGTGGGCCGAGCAGTACTTC.